This T cell receptor beta chain is drawn from a study of blood T cell repertoires in COVID-19. Study details: Acute-phase and convalescent COVID-19 samples originated in the United States, Italy and Spain.

Clones were read by immunoSEQ multiplex PCR, and TCRdb kept only the in-frame ones, dropping some. The table has fewer than 350,000 clones, approximately 80% seen once; the top ten hold around 2.9%. With V trimmed by 4 bases and J by 2 bases, 0 bases remained unmatched. The CDR3 consists of 14 residues. Germline assignment: CDR1 MNHEY and CDR2 SVGEGT. The specimen was peripheral blood. The chain combines TRBV6-2 or TRBV6-3 with TRBJ1-5; TRBD1 matches at 9 bases. The clonotype originates from a woman in her fifties or sixties with active or convalescent COVID-19. DNA of the CDR3: TGTGCCAGCAGTTGGACAGGGGGCAATCAGCCCCAGCATTTT. This sequence encodes CASSWTGGNQPQHF.